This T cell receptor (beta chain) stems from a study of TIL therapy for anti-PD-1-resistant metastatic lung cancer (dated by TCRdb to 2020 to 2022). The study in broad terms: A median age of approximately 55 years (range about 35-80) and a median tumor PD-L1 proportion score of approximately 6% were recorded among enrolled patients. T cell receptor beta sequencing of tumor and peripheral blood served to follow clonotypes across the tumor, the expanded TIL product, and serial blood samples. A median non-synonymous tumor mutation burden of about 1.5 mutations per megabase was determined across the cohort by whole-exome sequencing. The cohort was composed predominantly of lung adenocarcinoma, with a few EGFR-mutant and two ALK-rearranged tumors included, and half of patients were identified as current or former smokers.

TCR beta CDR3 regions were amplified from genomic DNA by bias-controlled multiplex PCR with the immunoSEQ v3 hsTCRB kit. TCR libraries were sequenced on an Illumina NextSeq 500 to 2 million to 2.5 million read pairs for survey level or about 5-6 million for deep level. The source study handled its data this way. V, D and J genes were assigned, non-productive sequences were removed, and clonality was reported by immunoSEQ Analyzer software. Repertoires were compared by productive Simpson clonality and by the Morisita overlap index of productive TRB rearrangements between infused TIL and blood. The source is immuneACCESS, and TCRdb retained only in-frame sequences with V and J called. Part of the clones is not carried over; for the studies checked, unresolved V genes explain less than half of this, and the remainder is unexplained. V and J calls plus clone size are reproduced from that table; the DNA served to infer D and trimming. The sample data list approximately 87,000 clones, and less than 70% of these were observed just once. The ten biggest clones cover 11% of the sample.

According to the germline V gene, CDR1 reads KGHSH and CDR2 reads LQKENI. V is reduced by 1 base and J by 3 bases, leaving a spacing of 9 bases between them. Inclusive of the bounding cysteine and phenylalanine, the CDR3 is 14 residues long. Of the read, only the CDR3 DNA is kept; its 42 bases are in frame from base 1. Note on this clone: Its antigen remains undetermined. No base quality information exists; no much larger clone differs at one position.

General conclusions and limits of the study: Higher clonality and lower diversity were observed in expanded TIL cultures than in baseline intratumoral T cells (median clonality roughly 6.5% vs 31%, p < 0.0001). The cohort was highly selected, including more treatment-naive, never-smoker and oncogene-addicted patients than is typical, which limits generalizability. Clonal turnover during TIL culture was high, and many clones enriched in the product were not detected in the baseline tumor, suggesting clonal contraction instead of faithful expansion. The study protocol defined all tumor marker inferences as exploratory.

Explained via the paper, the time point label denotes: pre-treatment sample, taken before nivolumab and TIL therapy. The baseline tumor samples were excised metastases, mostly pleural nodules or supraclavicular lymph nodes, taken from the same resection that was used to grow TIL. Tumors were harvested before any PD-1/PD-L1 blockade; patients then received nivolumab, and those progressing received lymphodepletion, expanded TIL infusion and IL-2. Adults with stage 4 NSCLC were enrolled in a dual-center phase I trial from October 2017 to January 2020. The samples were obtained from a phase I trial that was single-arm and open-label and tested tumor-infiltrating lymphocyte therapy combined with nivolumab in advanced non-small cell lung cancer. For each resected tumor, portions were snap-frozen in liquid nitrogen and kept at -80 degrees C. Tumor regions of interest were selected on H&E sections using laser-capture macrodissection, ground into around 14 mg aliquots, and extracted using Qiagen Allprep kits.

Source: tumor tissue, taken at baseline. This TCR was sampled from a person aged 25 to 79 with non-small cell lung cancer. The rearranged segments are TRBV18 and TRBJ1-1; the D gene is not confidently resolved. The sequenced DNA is TGTGCCAGCTCACCACAGGGTACGGACACTGAAGCTTTCTTT. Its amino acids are CASSPQGTDTEAFF.